Sequencing of this T cell receptor (beta chain) was carried out in a study of blood T cell repertoires in COVID-19. Study-wide background: COVID-19 samples, acute and convalescent, were from the United States, Italy and Spain. PBMCs, B-cell-depleted T cells, or T cells were the source of the cDNA or gDNA that made up the material.

As processed by the authors: Nucleated cell counts were estimated from reference gene primer amplification. The data were produced by immunoSEQ multiplex PCR, yet TCRdb's version contains in-frame clones alone and is incomplete. The V and J calls and clone size are taken from that table; D and trimming were inferred from the DNA. The sample records about 200,000 clones, about 78% being singletons. This CDR3 comprises 13 residues. Trimming at V came to 5 bases and at J to 6 bases, leaving 4 bases not matched to a gene. The germline CDR1 and CDR2 sequences are SGHAT and FQNNGV. The TCR comes from a woman aged 70 to 79 with acute or convalescent COVID-19. V usage is TRBV11-2 and J usage is TRBJ2-3, with TRBD1 matching 8 bases. Source material: peripheral blood. CDR3 DNA: TGTGCCAGCAGCACCAGGGGGCCCGATACGCAGTATTTT. It is translated as CASSTRGPDTQYF.